These 8 T cell receptor beta chains came from one sample sequenced in a study of early T cells in non-severe SARS-CoV-2 infection (dated by TCRdb to the early 2020s). The receptor library was made with 5' RACE. TCRdb lists the instrument as NextSeq 500. The raw public data were reprocessed by TCRdb itself: fastp quality trimming at Q25, MiXCR clonotype calling, in-frame beta chains only. Merged by CDR3 protein, the rows form single entries marked with the most common genes and DNA. This sample is represented by around 40,000 distinct CDR3 sequences; more than 5.5% of them were singletons. The biggest ten clones account for around 5% of the sample. Sequenced material: whole blood. These receptors all stem from an adult who was a healthcare worker with PCR-confirmed SARS-CoV-2 infection or an uninfected control (not recorded which).

There are many counts of this clonotype. The chain couples TRBV6-9 to TRBJ2-7, with 8 nucleotides matching TRBD2. This CDR3 is built from 15 residues. Germline assignment: CDR1 MNHGY and CDR2 SVAAGI. V shed 2 bases, J shed 2 bases, and the junction held 5 bases outside the gene matches. The CDR3 nucleotides read TGTGCCAGCAGTTATCCCCGGGAGGGAACCTACGAGCAGTACTTC. Translated: CASSYPREGTYEQYF.

Ten or more counts support this clonotype. The V gene is TRBV6-1, the J gene TRBJ2-1; 15 bases are shared with TRBD2. The V segment lost 6 bases and the J segment 3 bases; nucleotides outside the gene matches: 3. The CDR3 runs 16 residues. Germline assignment: CDR1 MNHNS and CDR2 SASEGT. CDR3 in amino acids: CASRGLAGGGYNEQFF. The CDR3 nucleotides are TGTGCCAGCAGGGGACTAGCGGGAGGAGGCTACAATGAGCAGTTCTTC.

There are many counts of this clonotype. The chain recombines TRBV28 with TRBJ1-5; TRBD1 matches 9 bases. This CDR3 has 16 amino acids. Germline CDR1 and CDR2: MDHEN and SYDVKM. The junction had 9 bases not matched to a gene; V was cut back by 3 bases and J by 6 bases. The CDR3 loop is CASSFATTGGVQPQHF. The DNA of the CDR3 is TGTGCCAGCAGTTTTGCCACGACAGGGGGAGTTCAGCCCCAGCATTTT. Complete variable domain (other parts from reference TRBV28 and TRBJ1-5): DVKVTQSSRYLVKRTGEKVFLECVQDMDHENMFWYRQDPGLGLRLIYFSYDVKMKEKGDIPEGYSVSREKKERFSLILESASTNQTSMYLCASSFATTGGVQPQHFGDGTRLSIL.

This clonotype turned up a few times. The chain combines TRBV12-3 or TRBV12-4 with TRBJ1-4; 7 bases line up with TRBD1. V shed 5 bases and J 8 bases; nucleotides not matched to a gene: 8. This CDR3 is 14 amino acids long. CDR3 DNA: TGTGCCAGCAGTGCACAGGGGTTCGGCGAAAAACTGTTTTTT. It encodes CASSAQGFGEKLFF.

The sample holds many counts of this clonotype. DNA of the CDR3: TGTGCCAGCAGTCCGAGGTTTGGGCAGTCCTACGAGCAGTACTTC. Translated, it gives CASSPRFGQSYEQYF. This chain connects TRBV7-9 to TRBJ2-7, with D unclear. Germline assignment: CDR1 SEHNR and CDR2 FQNEAQ (reference sequence). The CDR3 spans 15 residues. Trimming removed 6 bases from V and 1 base from J, with 16 bases in between.

This clonotype has ten or more counts. This chain links TRBV5-1 with TRBJ2-7; 12 bases match TRBD2. The CDR3 sequence is 16 residues long. J gave up 0 bases and V 3 bases, and 4 bases lay outside the gene matches. CDR1 SGHRS and CDR2 YFSETQ come from the germline V gene. CDR3 residues: CASSSGLAGSSYEQYF. The CDR3 bases are TGCGCCAGCAGCTCCGGACTAGCGGGAAGCTCCTACGAGCAGTACTTC.

In its sample, this clonotype was seen many times. J is TRBJ1-3 and V is TRBV20-1; TRBD1 matches 7 bases. CDR1 DFQATT and CDR2 SNEGSKA come from the germline V gene (reference sequence). There are 14 residues in the CDR3. V trimming: 5 bases; J trimming: 4 bases; junction bases outside the gene matches: 8. As DNA, the CDR3 is TGCAGTGCTGCTAGGGACAGTACCGGAAACACCATATATTTT. This gives the protein CSAARDSTGNTIYF.

This clonotype was counted at least ten times. This chain joins TRBV11-2 and TRBJ2-7, with 7 bases that match TRBD1. This CDR3 contains 13 residues. Losses at the gene ends were 3 bases for V and 6 bases for J; bases not matched to a gene: 5. CDR1 and CDR2 from the germline V gene are SGHAT and FQNNGV. For the CDR3, the DNA is TGTGCCAGCAGCTTCGACAGGGTGGGCGAGCAGTACTTC. Translated: CASSFDRVGEQYF.